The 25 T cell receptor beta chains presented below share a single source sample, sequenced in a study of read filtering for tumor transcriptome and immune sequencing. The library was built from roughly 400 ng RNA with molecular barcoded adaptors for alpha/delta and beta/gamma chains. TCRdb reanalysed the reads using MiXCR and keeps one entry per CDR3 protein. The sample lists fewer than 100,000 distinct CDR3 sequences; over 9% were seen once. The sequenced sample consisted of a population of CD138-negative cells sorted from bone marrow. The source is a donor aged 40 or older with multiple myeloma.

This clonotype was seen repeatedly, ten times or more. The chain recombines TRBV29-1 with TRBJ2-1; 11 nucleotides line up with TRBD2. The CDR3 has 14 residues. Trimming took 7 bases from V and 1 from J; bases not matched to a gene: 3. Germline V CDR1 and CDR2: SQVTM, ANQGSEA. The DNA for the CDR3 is TGCAGCGCCTTAGCGGGAGGGTCCTACAATGAGCAGTTCTTC. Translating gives CSALAGGSYNEQFF.

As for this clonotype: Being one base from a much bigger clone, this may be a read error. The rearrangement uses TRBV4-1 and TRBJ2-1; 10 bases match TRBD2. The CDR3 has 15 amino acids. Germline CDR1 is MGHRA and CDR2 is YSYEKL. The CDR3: CASSHLAGEYNGQFF. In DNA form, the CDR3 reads TGCGCCAGCAGCCACCTAGCGGGAGAATACAATGGGCAGTTCTTC.

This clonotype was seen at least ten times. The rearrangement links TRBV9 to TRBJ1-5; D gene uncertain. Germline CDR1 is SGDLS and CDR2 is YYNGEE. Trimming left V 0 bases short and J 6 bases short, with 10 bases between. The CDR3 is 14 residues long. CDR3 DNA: TGTGCCAGCAGCGTAGAGGGCAGCGGTCAGCCCCAGCATTTT. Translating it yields CASSVEGSGQPQHF.

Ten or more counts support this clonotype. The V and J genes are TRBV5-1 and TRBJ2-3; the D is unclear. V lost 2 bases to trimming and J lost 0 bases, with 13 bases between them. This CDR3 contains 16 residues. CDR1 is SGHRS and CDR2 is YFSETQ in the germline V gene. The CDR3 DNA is TGCGCCAGCAGCTTATCACCGGGCTACAGCACAGATACGCAGTATTTT. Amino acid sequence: CASSLSPGYSTDTQYF.

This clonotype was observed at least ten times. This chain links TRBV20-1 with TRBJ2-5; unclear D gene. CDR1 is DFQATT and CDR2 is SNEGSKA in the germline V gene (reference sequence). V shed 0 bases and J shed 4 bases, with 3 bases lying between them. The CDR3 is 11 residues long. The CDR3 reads CSARESETQYF. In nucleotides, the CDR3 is TGCAGTGCTAGAGAATCAGAGACCCAGTACTTC.

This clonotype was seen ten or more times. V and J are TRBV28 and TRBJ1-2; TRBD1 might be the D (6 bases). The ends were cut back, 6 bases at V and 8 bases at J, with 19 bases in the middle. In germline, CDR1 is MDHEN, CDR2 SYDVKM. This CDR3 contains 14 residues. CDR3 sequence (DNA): TGTGCCAGCAGATCCGGAGGGGGGAGGAAGGGCTACACCTTC. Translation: CASRSGGGRKGYTF.

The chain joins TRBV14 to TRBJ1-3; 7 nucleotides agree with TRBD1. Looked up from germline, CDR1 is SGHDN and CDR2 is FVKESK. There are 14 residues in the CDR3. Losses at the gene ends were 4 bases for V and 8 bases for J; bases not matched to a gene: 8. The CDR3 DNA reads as TGTGCCAGCAGCCCTCGGACAGGAAAGGACACCATATATTTT. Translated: CASSPRTGKDTIYF.

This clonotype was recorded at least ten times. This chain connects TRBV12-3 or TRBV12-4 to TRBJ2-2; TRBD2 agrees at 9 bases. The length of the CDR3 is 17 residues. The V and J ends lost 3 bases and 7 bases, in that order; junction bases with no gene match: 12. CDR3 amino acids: CASSLRIGREGLGELFF. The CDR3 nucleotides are TGTGCCAGCAGTTTGAGGATCGGGCGGGAGGGCCTCGGGGAGCTGTTTTTT.

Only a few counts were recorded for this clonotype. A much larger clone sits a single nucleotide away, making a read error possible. The CDR3 DNA reads as TGTGCCAGCAGCTTATCGGAAGATAACCTCTACAATGAGCAGATCTTC. This sequence encodes CASSLSEDNLYNEQIF. The gene calls are TRBV7-9 and TRBJ2-1; D not resolved. Germline V CDR1 and CDR2: SEHNR, FQNEAQ (reference sequence). CDR3 length: 16 amino acids.

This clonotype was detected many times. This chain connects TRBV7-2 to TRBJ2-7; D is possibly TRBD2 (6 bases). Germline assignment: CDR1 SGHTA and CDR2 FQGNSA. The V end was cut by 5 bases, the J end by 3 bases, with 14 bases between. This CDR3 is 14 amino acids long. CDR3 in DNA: TGTGCCAGCAGCCAGCCGGGACTCCTCTACGAGCAGTACTTC. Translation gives CASSQPGLLYEQYF. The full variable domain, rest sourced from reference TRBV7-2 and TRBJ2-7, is GAGVSQSPSNKVTEKGKDVELRCDPISGHTALYWYRQSLGQGLEFLIYFQGNSAPDKSGLPSDRFSAERTGGSVSTLTIQRTQQEDSAVYLCASSQPGLLYEQYFGPGTRLTVT.

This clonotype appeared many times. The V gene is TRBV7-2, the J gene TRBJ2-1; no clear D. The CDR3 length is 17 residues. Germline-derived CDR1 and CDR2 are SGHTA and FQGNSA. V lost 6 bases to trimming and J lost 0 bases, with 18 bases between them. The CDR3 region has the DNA TGTGCCAGCAGTTCGAGACCCACCGCCTTCTCCTACAATGAGCAGTTCTTC. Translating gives CASSSRPTAFSYNEQFF. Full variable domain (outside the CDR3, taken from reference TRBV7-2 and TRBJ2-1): GAGVSQSPSNKVTEKGKDVELRCDPISGHTALYWYRQSLGQGLEFLIYFQGNSAPDKSGLPSDRFSAERTGGSVSTLTIQRTQQEDSAVYLCASSSRPTAFSYNEQFFGPGTRLTVL.

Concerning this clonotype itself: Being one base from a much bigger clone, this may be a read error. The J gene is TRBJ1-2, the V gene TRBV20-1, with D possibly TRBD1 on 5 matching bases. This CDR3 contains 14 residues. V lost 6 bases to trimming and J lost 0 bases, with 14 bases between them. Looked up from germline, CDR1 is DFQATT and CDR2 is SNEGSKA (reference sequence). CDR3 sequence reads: CSAADAGSNYGYTF. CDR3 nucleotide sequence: TGCAGTGCGGCGGATGCAGGGTCTAACTATGGCTACACCTTC.

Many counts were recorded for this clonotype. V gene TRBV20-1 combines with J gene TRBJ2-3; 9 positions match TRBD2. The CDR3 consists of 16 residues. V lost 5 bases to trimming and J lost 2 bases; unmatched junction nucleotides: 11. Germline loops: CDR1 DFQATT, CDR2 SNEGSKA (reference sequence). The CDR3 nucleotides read TGCAGTGCTCATAGCGGGAGTGGTCATTTCACAGATACGCAGTATTTT. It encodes CSAHSGSGHFTDTQYF.

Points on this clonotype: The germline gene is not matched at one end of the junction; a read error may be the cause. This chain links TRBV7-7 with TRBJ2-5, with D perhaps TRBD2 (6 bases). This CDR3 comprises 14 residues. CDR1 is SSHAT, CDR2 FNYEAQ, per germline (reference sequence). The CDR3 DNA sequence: TGTGCTAGCAGCGGCCCCGGAGGGTTAGAGACCCAGTACTTC. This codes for CASSGPGGLETQYF.

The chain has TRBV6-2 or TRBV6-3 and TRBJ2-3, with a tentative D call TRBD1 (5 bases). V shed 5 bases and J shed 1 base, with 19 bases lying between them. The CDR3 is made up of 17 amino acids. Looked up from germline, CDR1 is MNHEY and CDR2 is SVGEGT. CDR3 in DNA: TGTGCCAGCAGTCACCCACTGGACATCCGCGGCACAGATACGCAGTATTTT. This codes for CASSHPLDIRGTDTQYF.

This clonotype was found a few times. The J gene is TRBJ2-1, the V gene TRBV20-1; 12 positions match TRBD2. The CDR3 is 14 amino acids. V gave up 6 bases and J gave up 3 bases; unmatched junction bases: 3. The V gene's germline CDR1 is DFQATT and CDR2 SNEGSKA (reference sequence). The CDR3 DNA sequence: TGCAGTGCACGGACTAGCGGGAACTACAATGAGCAGTTCTTC. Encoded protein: CSARTSGNYNEQFF.

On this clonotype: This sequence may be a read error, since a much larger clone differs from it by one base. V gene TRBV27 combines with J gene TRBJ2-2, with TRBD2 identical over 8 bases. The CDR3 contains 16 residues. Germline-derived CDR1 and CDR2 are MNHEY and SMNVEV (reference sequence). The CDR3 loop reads CTSSSLGSGVRGELFF. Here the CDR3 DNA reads TGTACCAGCAGTTCCCTAGGTAGCGGGGTTCGCGGGGAGCTGTTTTTT.

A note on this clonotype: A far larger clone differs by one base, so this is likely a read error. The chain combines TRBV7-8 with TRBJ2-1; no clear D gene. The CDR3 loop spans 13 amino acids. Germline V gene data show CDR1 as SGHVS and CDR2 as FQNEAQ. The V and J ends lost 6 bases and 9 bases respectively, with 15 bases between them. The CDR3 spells CASRPWELSEQFF. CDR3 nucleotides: TGTGCCAGCAGGCCTTGGGAATTGAGTGAGCAGTTCTTC.

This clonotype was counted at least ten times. The CDR3 DNA follows: TGCAGTGCTCTTCAGGGAGGTAGCGGGAGTCTCAATGAGCAGTTCTTC. It specifies CSALQGGSGSLNEQFF. V usage is TRBV20-1 and J usage is TRBJ2-1, with 9 bases matching TRBD2. The CDR3 totals 16 residues. With V trimmed by 5 bases and J by 6 bases, 14 bases remained unmatched. The germline V gene has CDR1 DFQATT and CDR2 SNEGSKA (reference sequence).

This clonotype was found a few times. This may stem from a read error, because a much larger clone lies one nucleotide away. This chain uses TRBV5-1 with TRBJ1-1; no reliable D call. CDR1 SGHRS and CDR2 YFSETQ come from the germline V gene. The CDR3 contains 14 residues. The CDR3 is CASSFGPMNTGAFF. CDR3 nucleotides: TGCGCCAGCAGCTTCGGGCCCATGAACACTGGAGCTTTCTTT.

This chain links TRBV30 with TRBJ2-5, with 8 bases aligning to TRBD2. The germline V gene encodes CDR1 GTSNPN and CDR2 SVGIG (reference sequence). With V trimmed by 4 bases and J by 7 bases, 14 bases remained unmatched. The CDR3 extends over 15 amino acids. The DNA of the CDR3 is TGTGCCTGGATCACCCCGGGAGGGGGTTTAGGGACCCAGTACTTC. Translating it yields CAWITPGGGLGTQYF.

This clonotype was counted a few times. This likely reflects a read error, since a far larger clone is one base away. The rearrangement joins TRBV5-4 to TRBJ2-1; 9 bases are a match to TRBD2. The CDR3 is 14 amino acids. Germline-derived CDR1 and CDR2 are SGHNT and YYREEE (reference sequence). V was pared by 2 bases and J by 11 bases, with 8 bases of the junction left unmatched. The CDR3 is CASSLGILAGKQFF. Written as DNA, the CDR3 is TGTGCCAGCAGCTTAGGAATCCTAGCGGGAAAGCAGTTCTTC.

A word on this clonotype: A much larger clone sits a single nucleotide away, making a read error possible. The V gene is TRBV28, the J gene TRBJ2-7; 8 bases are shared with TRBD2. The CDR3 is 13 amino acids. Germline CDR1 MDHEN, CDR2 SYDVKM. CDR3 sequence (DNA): TGTGCCAGCATAAGCGGGGGAACCTACGGGCAGTACTTC. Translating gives CASISGGTYGQYF. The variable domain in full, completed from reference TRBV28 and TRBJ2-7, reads DVKVTQSSRYLVKRTGEKVFLECVQDMDHENMFWYRQDPGLGLRLIYFSYDVKMKEKGDIPEGYSVSREKKERFSLILESASTNQTSMYLCASISGGTYGQYFGPGTRLTVT.

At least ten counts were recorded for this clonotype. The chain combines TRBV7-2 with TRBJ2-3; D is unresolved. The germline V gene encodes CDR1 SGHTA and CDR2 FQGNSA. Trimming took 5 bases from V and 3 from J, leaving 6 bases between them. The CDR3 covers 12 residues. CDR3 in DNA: TGTGCCAGCAGCATATTTACAGATACGCAGTATTTT. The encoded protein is CASSIFTDTQYF.

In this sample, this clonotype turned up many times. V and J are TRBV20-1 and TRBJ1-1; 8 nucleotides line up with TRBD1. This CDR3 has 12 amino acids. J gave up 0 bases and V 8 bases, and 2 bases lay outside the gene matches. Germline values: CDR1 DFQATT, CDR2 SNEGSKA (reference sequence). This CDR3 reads CSRQGMNTEAFF. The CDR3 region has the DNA TGCAGTCGACAGGGGATGAACACTGAAGCTTTCTTT.